The T cell receptor beta chain under discussion was sequenced for a study of shared clonotypes between healthy human individuals. CDR3 length: 15 residues. Per the germline V gene, CDR1 is SGHRS and CDR2 is YFSETQ. After removal of 2 bases from V and 1 base from J, the junction contained 3 bases not matched to a gene. Details on this clone: No antigen is known for it.

Study-wide results and limits: In general, naive subsets displayed greater estimated richness than memory subsets did. Sorted-subset samples were not fully sequenced, rarefaction indicated. Across a handful of donors, naive CD4 shared roughly 5%, naive CD8 under 4%, memory CD4 2.3%, memory CD8 0.4% to 0.5%.

Each replicate PCR on the sorted subsets used roughly 190 ng DNA (approximately 33,000 T cell genomes). Produced via immunoSEQ multiplex PCR; TCRdb's table is partial and in-frame only. The sample has about 300,000 clones; around two thirds are singletons. Sequencing input: memory CD4+ T cells sorted from blood. As for subset: CD45RA-negative fraction. The chain combines TRBV5-1 with TRBJ2-3; TRBD2 matches at 8 bases. The receptor's source is a man under 40 in good health. This CDR3 reads CASSFSGKGTDTQYF. The CDR3 nucleotides read TGCGCCAGCAGCTTTAGCGGGAAGGGCACAGATACGCAGTATTTT.